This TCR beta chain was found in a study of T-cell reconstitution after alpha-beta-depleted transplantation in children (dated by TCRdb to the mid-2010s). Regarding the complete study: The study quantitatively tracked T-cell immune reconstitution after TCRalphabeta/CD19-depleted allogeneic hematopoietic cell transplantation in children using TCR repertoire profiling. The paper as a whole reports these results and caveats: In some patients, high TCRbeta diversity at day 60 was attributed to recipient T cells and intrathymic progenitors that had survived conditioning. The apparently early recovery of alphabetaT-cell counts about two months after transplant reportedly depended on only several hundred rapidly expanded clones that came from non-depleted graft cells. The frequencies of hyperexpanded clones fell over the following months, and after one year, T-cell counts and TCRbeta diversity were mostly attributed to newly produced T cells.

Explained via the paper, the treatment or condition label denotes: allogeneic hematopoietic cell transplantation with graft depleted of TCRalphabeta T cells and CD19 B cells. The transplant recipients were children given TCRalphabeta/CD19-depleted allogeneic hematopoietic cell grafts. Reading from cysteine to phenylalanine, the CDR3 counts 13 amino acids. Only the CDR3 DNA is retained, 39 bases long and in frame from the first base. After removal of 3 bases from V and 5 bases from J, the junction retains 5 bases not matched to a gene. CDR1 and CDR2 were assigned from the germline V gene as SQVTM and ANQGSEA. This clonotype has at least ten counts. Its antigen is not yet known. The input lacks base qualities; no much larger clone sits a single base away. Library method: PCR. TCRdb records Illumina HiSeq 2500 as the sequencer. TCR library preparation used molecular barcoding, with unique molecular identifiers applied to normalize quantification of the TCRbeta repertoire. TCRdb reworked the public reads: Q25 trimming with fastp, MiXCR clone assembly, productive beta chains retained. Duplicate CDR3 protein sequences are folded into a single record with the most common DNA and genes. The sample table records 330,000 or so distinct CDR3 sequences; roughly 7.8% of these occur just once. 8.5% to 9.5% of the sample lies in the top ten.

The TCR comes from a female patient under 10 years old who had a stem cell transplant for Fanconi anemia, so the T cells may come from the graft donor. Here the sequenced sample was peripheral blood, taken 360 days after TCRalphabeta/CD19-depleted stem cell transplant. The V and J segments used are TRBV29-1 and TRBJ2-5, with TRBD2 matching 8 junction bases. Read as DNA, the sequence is TGCAGCGTTGATGGACTAGCAGGGGAGACCCAGTACTTC. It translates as CSVDGLAGETQYF.